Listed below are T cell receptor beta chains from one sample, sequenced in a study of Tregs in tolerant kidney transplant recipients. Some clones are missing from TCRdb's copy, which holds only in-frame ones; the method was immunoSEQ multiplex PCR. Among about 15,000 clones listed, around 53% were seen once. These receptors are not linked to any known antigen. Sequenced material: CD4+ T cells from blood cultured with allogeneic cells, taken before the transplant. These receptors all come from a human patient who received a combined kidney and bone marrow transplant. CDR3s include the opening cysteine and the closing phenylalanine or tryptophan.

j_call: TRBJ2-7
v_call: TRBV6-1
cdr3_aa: CASSEKGLAGYEQYF

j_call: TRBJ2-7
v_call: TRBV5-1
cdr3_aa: CASSFGGRGGEQYF

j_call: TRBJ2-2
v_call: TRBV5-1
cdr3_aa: CASSRQGLNTGELFF

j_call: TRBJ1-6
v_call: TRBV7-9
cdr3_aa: CASSLELWTGASPLHF

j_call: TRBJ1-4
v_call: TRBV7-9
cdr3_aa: CASSFGPHRVFF

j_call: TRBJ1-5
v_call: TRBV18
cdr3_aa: CASSPAPVSSNQPQHF

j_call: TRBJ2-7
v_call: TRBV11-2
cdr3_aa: CASSLDDSSYEQYF

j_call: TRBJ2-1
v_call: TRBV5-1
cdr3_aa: CASSLALAANEQFF

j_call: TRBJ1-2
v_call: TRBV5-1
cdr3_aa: CASSLPGDGGYTF

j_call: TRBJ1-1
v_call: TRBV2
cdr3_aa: CASSEADTTGKTTEAFF

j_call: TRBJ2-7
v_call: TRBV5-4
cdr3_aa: CASSFGAFGSYEQYF

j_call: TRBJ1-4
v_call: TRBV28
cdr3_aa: CASSLWKGTGDEKLFF

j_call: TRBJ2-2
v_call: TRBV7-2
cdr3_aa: CASSLAGTPNTGELFF

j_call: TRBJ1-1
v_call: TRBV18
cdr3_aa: CASSPGAHTEAFF

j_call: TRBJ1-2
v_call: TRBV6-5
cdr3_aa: CASSARGRVYGYTF

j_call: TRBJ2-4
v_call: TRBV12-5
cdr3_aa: CASGLGQGARENIQYF

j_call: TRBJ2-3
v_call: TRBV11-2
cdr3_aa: CASSLDRSADTQYF

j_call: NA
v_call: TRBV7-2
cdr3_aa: CASSLGGLAGVLEQYF

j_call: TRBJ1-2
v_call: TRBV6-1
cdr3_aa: CASSERDRGGYTF

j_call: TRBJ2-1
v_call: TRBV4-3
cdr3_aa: CASRSGTSGRAGSYNEQFF

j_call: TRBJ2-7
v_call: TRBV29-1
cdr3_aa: CSVSTGQVDEQYF

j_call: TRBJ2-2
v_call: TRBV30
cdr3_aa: CAWSATGTANTGELFF

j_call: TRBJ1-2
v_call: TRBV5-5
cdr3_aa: CASSLQQDYGYTF

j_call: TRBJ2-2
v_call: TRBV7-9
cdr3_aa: CASTIVGELFF

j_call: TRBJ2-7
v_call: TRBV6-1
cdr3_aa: CASSPRQGIAYEQYF

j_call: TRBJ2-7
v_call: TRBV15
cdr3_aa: CATSRDLHHSGGAGEQYF

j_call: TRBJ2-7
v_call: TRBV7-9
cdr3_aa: CASSLALGQGVEEQYF

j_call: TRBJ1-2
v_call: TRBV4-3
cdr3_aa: CASSQSGSYGYTF

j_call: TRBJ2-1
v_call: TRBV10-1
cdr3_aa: CASTLAGKVEQFF

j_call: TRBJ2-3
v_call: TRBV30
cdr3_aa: CAWSVSTSGRSTQYF

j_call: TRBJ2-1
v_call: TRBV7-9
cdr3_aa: CASSPGQYNEQFF

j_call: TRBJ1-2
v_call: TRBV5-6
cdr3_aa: CASSLGTGTYGYTF

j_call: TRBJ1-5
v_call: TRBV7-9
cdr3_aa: CASSLSRNQPQHF

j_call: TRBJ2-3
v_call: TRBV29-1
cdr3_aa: CSGEQGAQDTQYF

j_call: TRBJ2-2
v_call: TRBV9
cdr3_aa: CASSPRDRNDGELFF

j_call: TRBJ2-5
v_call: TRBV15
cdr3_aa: CATSRDGALGQETQYF

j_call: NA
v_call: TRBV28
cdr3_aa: CASSYYVYEQYF

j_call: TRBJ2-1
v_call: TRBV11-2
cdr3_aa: CASSTILLAGGYNEQFF

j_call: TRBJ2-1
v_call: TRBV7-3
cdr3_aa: CASSIGGRGYRNEQFF

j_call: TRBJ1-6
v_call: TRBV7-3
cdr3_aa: CASSLKGGLYSPLHF

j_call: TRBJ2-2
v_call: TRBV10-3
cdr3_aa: CAISEAYRDYTGELFF

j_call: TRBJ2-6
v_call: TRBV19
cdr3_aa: CASRWAGGVSGANVLTF

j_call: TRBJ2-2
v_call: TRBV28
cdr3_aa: CASSLPTSGTGELFF

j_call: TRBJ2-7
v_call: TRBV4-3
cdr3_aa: CASSQDRNRQAYEQYF

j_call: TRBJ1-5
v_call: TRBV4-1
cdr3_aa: CASSRGDRGEGNQPQHF

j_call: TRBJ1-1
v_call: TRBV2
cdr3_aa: CASSERTGLNIYTEAFF

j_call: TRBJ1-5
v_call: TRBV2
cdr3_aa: CASSVDRNQPQHF

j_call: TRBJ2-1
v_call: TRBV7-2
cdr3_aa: CASSPTAPGLAVNEQFF

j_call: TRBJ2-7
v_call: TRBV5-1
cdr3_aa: CASSLDRAYEQYF

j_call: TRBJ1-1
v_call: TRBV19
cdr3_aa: CATLTTMNTEAFF

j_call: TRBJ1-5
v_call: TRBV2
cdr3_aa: CASSVGQGSNQPQHF

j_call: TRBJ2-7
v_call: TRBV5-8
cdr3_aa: CASSLEGHTYYEQYF

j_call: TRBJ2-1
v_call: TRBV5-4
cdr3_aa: CASSLDRGSYNEQFF

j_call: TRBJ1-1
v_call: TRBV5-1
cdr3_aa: CASSLDTVAEAFF

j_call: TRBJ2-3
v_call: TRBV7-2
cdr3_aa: CASSLVGREAGTQYF

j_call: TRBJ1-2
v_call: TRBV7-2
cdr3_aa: CASSPRTVTNYGYTF

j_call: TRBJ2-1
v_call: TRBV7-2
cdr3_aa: CASSLEGTSGRVNEQFF

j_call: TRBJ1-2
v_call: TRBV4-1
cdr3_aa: CASSFPGQRSNYGYTF

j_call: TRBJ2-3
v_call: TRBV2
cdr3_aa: CASRARTSGVSTDTQYF